Each of the 25 T cell receptor beta chains below was sequenced from the same sample in a study of cytomegalovirus exposure and HLA in healthy donors. Primers included in the PCR were 60 Vbeta and 13 Jbeta primers. Using immunoSEQ multiplex PCR, the repertoire was profiled, and TCRdb retains in-frame clones only, with some absent. The repertoire includes roughly 130,000 clones, roughly three quarters of them detected once, and about 1.7% sits in the top ten. The sequenced material came from PBMCs. The source of these receptors is a woman between 35 and 50 years old in good health and CMV-seronegative.

V gene TRBV2 combines with J gene TRBJ1-2; D is ambiguous. CDR3 length equals 14 residues. With 3 bases removed from V and 2 bases from J, the gap between germline ends came to 10 bases. From germline, CDR1 is SNHLY and CDR2 FYNNEI. The DNA of the CDR3 is TGTGCCAGCAGTGAGGATCGAGGGAACTATGGCTACACCTTC. This codes for CASSEDRGNYGYTF.

The genes are TRBV7-2 and TRBJ1-4, with D unresolved. The CDR3 consists of 17 residues. Germline V CDR1 and CDR2: SGHTA, FQGNSA. V was trimmed by 2 bases and J by 4 bases, leaving 17 bases between them. CDR3 loop: CASSLLRVGRFNEKLFF. The CDR3 DNA is TGTGCCAGCAGCTTATTGAGAGTCGGCAGGTTTAATGAAAAACTGTTTTTT.

This sequence joins TRBV27 and TRBJ2-5, with TRBD2 matching over 11 bases. The ends lost 8 bases at V and 4 bases at J; junction bases unmatched: 12. The CDR3 is 16 residues long. Germline assignment: CDR1 MNHEY and CDR2 SMNVEV (reference sequence). CDR3 DNA sequence: TGTGCCAGCCGGGGGGCTAGCGGGGGGCCGGGAGAGACCCAGTACTTC. Protein product: CASRGASGGPGETQYF.

V and J are TRBV7-9 and TRBJ2-2, with 14 bases lining up with TRBD2. Germline V gene sequence: CDR1 SEHNR, CDR2 FQNEAQ (reference sequence). V lost 4 bases to trimming and J lost 3 bases; unmatched junction nucleotides: 7. CDR3 length: 18 residues. CDR3 DNA sequence: TGTGCCAGCAGCTACCGCCGACTAGCGGGGGGGGACACCGGGGAGCTGTTTTTT. The encoded protein is CASSYRRLAGGDTGELFF.

This clone was picked up a small number of times. The chain links TRBV6-4 to TRBJ2-2, with D tentatively TRBD1 (6 bases). This CDR3 spans 15 amino acids. From germline, CDR1 is MRHNA and CDR2 SNTAGT. V was trimmed by 0 bases and J by 2 bases, leaving 7 bases between them. The CDR3 protein is CASSDSGTNTGELFF. The CDR3, as DNA: TGTGCCAGCAGTGACTCCGGGACAAACACCGGGGAGCTGTTTTTT.

The rearrangement links TRBV7-2 to TRBJ2-7, with 8 bases aligning to TRBD1. The germline CDR1 and CDR2 sequences are SGHTA and FQGNSA. The CDR3 loop spans 15 amino acids. The junction had 7 bases not matched to a gene; V was cut back by 5 bases and J by 1 base. In DNA, the CDR3 is TGTGCCAGCAGCACGACAGGGGAGCGTTCCTACGAGCAGTACTTC. Amino acids: CASSTTGERSYEQYF.

V gene TRBV6-5 combines with J gene TRBJ1-2, with 7 bases identical to TRBD1. The CDR3 runs to 13 residues. With 5 bases clipped from V and 6 bases from J, the junction kept 6 bases outside the gene matches. The germline V gene encodes CDR1 MNHEY and CDR2 SVGAGI. The CDR3: CASSASDRNGYTF. CDR3 coding DNA: TGTGCCAGCAGTGCGTCGGACAGGAATGGCTACACCTTC.

This sequence joins TRBV6-1 and TRBJ1-1; tentatively, D is TRBD1 (5 bases). Trimming took off 1 base at V and 6 bases at J, with 9 bases between the two ends. CDR3 length: 13 amino acids. Per the germline V gene, CDR1 is MNHNS and CDR2 is SASEGT. The CDR3 DNA is TGTGCCAGCAGTGAAGTGGCAGGGCCTGAAGCTTTCTTT. Translation gives CASSEVAGPEAFF.

This rearrangement joins TRBV29-1 to TRBJ2-5; D might be TRBD2 (5 bases). Trimming cost V 2 bases and J 1 base, with 11 bases left between them. This CDR3 spans 14 amino acids. The germline CDR1 and CDR2 sequences are SQVTM and ANQGSEA. The CDR3 reads CSVEPLSGQETQYF. CDR3 nucleotide sequence: TGCAGCGTTGAACCCCTGAGCGGCCAAGAGACCCAGTACTTC.

V usage is TRBV5-5 and J usage is TRBJ2-6; D gene uncertain. The CDR3 is 14 amino acids. The V gene's germline CDR1 is SGHKS and CDR2 YYEKEE (reference sequence). Between the trimmed V and J ends, which lost 0 bases and 2 bases, there was a span of 3 bases. As DNA, the CDR3 is TGTGCCAGCAGCTTGGACACTGGGGCCAACGTCCTGACTTTC. Encoded protein: CASSLDTGANVLTF.

The chain links TRBV21-1 to TRBJ2-1; the table's D call of TRBD1 was not tested on the DNA. TRBV21-1 is a recognized pseudogene. The CDR3 totals 12 residues. The CDR3 nucleotides are TGTGCCAGCAGCCCCTGCCCCGGGACAGTCGTCTTC. This encodes CASSPCPGTVVF.

V usage is TRBV2 and J usage is TRBJ1-2, with D uncertain. The ends were cut back, 11 bases at V and 7 bases at J, with 23 bases in the middle. The CDR3 length is 14 residues. Per germline, CDR1 SNHLY and CDR2 FYNNEI. This CDR3 reads CAPHRPGIDGGYTF. The CDR3 nucleotides read TGTGCCCCCCACCGGCCGGGGATCGACGGTGGCTACACCTTC.

The V gene is TRBV27, the J gene TRBJ2-5; TRBD2 aligns across 15 bases. Trimming cost V 0 bases and J 5 bases; bases outside gene matches: 7. The CDR3 sequence is 18 residues long. The germline gives CDR1 MNHEY, CDR2 SMNVEV (reference sequence). The CDR3 DNA reads as TGTGCCAGCAGTTTATCGGGACTAGCGGGAGGAGGACGGGAGACCCAGTACTTC. Protein sequence: CASSLSGLAGGGRETQYF.

V usage is TRBV5-4 and J usage is TRBJ2-5, with D perhaps matching TRBD2 (7 bases). The CDR3 extends over 15 amino acids. V lost 0 bases and J 7 bases, leaving 16 bases between the germline ends. Germline CDR1 reads SGHNT; CDR2 reads YYREEE (reference sequence). CDR3: CASSLGGGRGGTQYF. The CDR3, as DNA: TGTGCCAGCAGCTTGGGCGGGGGCCGCGGTGGGACCCAGTACTTC.

The J gene is TRBJ2-6, the V gene TRBV6-1, with D possibly being TRBD1 (6 bases). The CDR3 loop spans 12 amino acids. CDR1 and CDR2 (germline): MNHNS, SASEGT. CDR3 sequence reads: CATGTGANVLTF. The CDR3 bases are TGTGCTACAGGGACTGGGGCCAACGTCCTGACTTTC.

The chain combines TRBV6-1 with TRBJ1-4; D call uncertain. Trimming removed 6 bases from V and 0 bases from J, with 8 bases in between. The CDR3 is 14 amino acids. The germline CDR1 and CDR2 sequences are MNHNS and SASEGT. The CDR3 region is CASSPGTTNEKLFF. DNA of the CDR3: TGTGCCAGCAGCCCCGGGACAACTAATGAAAAACTGTTTTTT.

The chain carries TRBV7-9 and TRBJ1-2; D might be TRBD1 (6 bases). Germline assignment: CDR1 SEHNR and CDR2 FQNEAQ (reference sequence). With 5 bases removed from V and 7 bases from J, the gap between germline ends came to 26 bases. The CDR3 is 17 residues long. CDR3 bases: TGTGCCAGCAGCCGAAGACACATGAAACAGGGTGTCGGTGGCTACACCTTC. Translation: CASSRRHMKQGVGGYTF.

This chain links TRBV28 with TRBJ1-2, with 7 bases identical to TRBD1. The CDR3 is 13 amino acids. After removal of 7 bases from V and 7 bases from J, the junction contained 9 bases not matched to a gene. Germline-derived CDR1 and CDR2 are MDHEN and SYDVKM. DNA for the CDR3: TGTGCCAGCACCCAAACCCGGGACAGTGGCTACACCTTC. This gives the protein CASTQTRDSGYTF.

The chain is built from TRBV6-5 and TRBJ1-5; D may be TRBD1 (5 bases). The V gene's germline CDR1 is MNHEY and CDR2 SVGAGI. This CDR3 contains 15 residues. Trimming took off 5 bases at V and 2 bases at J, with 13 bases between the two ends. The CDR3 DNA follows: TGTGCCAGCAGTCCCCTTGGGGGGGGCAATCAGCCCCAGCATTTT. Its translation: CASSPLGGGNQPQHF.

The V call is TRBV30, the J call TRBJ1-4, with D maybe TRBD1 (5 bases). V lost 1 base to trimming and J lost 8 bases, with 11 bases between them. CDR1 GTSNPN and CDR2 SVGIG come from the germline V gene (reference sequence). The CDR3 covers 13 residues. The CDR3 sequence is CAWSGQGGEKLFF. In DNA, the CDR3 is TGTGCCTGGAGTGGGCAGGGTGGCGAAAAACTGTTTTTT.

The chain joins TRBV2 to TRBJ1-4; TRBD1 matches at 12 bases. This CDR3 comprises 18 residues. Germline assignment: CDR1 SNHLY and CDR2 FYNNEI. Trimming removed 4 bases from V and 5 bases from J; junction bases left unmatched: 11. Here the CDR3 DNA reads TGTGCCAGCAGTGCCCCGCCAGGGACAGGGGGCCGGAATGAAAAACTGTTTTTT. Translated, it gives CASSAPPGTGGRNEKLFF.

This clone was observed a handful of times. This chain joins TRBV18 and TRBJ2-5, with TRBD1 identical over 9 bases. The DNA end is a closer match to TRBJ2-7, so the J assignment may be wrong. Germline V lookup: CDR1 KGHSH, CDR2 LQKENI. CDR3 length: 15 amino acids. The CDR3 nucleotides are TGTGCCAGCTCACCTCAGACAGGGGGGGCCTACGAGCAGTACTTC. It is translated as CASSPQTGGAYEQYF.

The chain recombines TRBV9 with TRBJ2-1; D may be TRBD2 (6 bases). The germline CDR1 and CDR2 sequences are SGDLS and YYNGEE. The CDR3 sequence is 13 residues long. The ends were cut back, 4 bases at V and 10 bases at J, with 15 bases in the middle. Here the CDR3 DNA reads TGTGCCAGCAGCCCGGGGGTCGGGGACGAGCAGTTCTTC. This sequence encodes CASSPGVGDEQFF.

The chain recombines TRBV28 with TRBJ1-2, with 8 bases lining up with TRBD1. After removal of 7 bases from V and 7 bases from J, the junction contained 5 bases not matched to a gene. CDR1 is MDHEN and CDR2 is SYDVKM in the germline V gene. This CDR3 is built from 12 residues. DNA of the CDR3: TGTGCCAGCACAGGGGGCGTAAGTGGCTACACCTTC. Its protein is CASTGGVSGYTF.

This clone appeared once. The chain employs TRBV11-2 and TRBJ2-5, with D perhaps TRBD2 (6 bases). CDR3 length: 14 residues. With 3 bases removed from V and 5 bases from J, the gap between germline ends came to 13 bases. Looked up from germline, CDR1 is SGHAT and CDR2 is FQNNGV. CDR3: CASSFLVGSETQYF. The CDR3 DNA reads TGTGCCAGCAGCTTCCTTGTCGGGAGCGAGACCCAGTACTTC.